The clone carrying this T cell receptor (beta chain) showed up just a few times. What it binds is unknown. The CDR3 runs 15 residues. Unmatched junction bases numbered 3, after V lost 1 base and J lost 2 bases. The germline V gene encodes CDR1 MNHEY and CDR2 SVGAGI. The data derive from a study of T-cell reconstitution after alpha-beta-depleted transplantation in children. Study-wide findings and caveats: Some patients owed their high day-60 TCRbeta diversity to surviving recipient T cells and thymic progenitors. In patients about two months after transplant, alpha-beta T cells reportedly arose from several hundred expanded graft clones.

TCRbeta library construction was performed incorporating unique molecular identifiers. TCRdb redid the calling of the PCR reads with MiXCR, one entry per CDR3 protein. The sample yields 700,000 to 950,000 distinct CDR3 sequences, 15% to 20% seen once. The clonotype was recovered from a male patient younger than 18 who had a stem cell transplant for acute lymphoblastic leukemia, so the T cells may come from the graft donor. The J gene is TRBJ2-5, the V gene TRBV6-5, with TRBD2 identical over 8 bases. This specimen was PBMCs, mostly from graft donor cells, taken 360 days after TCRalphabeta/CD19-depleted stem cell transplant. The CDR3 loop is CASSYLAGSQETQYF. CDR3 sequence (DNA): TGTGCCAGCAGTTACTTAGCGGGGTCGCAAGAGACCCAGTACTTC.